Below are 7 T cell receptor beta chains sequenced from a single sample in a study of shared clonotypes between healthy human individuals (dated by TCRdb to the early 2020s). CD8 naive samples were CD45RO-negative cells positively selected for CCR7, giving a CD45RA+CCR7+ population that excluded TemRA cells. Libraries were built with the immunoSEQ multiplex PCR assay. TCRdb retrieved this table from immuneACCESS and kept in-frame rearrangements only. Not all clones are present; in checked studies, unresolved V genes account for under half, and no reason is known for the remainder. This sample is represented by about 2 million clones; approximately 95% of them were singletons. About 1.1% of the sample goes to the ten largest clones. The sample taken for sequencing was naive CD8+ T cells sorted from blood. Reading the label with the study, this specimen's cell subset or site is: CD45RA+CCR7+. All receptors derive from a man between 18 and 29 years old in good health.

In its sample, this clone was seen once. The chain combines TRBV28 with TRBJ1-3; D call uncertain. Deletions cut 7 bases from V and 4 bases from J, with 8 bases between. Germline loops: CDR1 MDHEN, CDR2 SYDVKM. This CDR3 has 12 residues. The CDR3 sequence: CASTPGGNTIYF. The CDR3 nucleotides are TGTGCCAGCACCCCGGGGGGAAACACCATATATTTT.

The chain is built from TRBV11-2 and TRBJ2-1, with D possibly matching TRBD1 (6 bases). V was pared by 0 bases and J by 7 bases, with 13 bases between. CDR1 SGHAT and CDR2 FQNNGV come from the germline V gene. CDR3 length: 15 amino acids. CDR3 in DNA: TGTGCCAGCAGCTTAGATCTTGTACAGGGAAATGAGCAGTTCTTC. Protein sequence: CASSLDLVQGNEQFF.

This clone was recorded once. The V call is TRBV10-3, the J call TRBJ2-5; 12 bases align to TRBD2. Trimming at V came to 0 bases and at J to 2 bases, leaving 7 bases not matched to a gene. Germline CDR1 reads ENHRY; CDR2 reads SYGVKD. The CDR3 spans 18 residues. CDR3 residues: CAISESGAGTSGQETQYF. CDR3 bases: TGTGCCATCAGTGAGTCGGGTGCCGGGACTAGCGGGCAAGAGACCCAGTACTTC.

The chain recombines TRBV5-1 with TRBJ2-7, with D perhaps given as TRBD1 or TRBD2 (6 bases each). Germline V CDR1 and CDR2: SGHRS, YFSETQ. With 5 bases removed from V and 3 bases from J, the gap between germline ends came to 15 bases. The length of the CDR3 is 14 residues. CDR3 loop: CASSSGANRYEQYF. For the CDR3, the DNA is TGCGCCAGCAGTTCGGGGGCAAATCGCTACGAGCAGTACTTC.

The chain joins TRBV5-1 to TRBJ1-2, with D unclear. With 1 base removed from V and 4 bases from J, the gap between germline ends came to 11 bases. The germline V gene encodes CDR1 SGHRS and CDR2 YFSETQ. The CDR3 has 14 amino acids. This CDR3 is CASSLRSSSYGYTF. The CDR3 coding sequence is TGCGCCAGCAGCTTGAGGTCCTCTAGCTATGGCTACACCTTC.

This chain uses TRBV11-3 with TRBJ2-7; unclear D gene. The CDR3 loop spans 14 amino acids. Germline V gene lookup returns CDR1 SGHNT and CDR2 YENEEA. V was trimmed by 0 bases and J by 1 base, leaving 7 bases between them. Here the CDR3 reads CASSLDGSSYEQYF. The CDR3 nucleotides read TGTGCCAGCAGCTTAGACGGGTCGTCCTACGAGCAGTACTTC.

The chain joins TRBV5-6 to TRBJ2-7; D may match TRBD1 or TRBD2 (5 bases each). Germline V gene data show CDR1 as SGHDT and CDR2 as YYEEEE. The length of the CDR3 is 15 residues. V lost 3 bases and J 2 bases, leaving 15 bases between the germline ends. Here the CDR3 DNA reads TGTGCCAGCAGCTACCCCGGGACGCCTACCTACGAGCAGTACTTC. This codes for CASSYPGTPTYEQYF.